This T cell receptor (beta chain) was sequenced in a study of beta chain features in type 1 diabetes. Study-wide findings and caveats: TCRB CDR3s were moderately but significantly shorter in Type 1 diabetes patients in all four CD4+ subsets. The question of HLA type influencing TCRB rearrangement was one that remained unresolved here. Naive, central memory and Treg TCRB repertoires seemed to resemble each other more closely in patients than they did in healthy donors.

The sequenced template was cDNA made from the entire isolated RNA. The data were produced by immunoSEQ multiplex PCR, yet TCRdb's version contains in-frame clones alone and is incomplete. The repertoire consists of around 130,000 clones, with around 9% occurring once and the leading ten covering 0.75%. As regards this clone: Its antigen is currently unknown.

The germline V gene has CDR1 MNHEY and CDR2 SVGAGI. The CDR3 loop spans 14 amino acids. V was trimmed by 0 bases and J by 9 bases, leaving 12 bases between them. One heparinised blood draw, averaging roughly 120 mL, came from each donor. V usage is TRBV6-5 and J usage is TRBJ1-5; D gene uncertain. The sequenced material came from central memory CD4+ T cells from blood. The TCR originated in a man aged 25-45 years with type 1 diabetes. CDR3 DNA sequence: TGTGCCAGCAGTTACTCAGTGGAGGGTTGGCCCCAGCATTTT. Encoded protein: CASSYSVEGWPQHF.